These T cell receptor beta chains were read from a single sample in a study of T cells in tuberculosis. Sequencing was performed with immunoSEQ multiplex PCR; in TCRdb, only in-frame clones are kept and a portion is missing. The sample holds 20,000 to 25,000 clones, around 85% seen once. The sequences come from PBMCs, collected at tuberculosis diagnosis. Receptors originate from an adult with tuberculosis. CDR3s include the opening cysteine and the closing phenylalanine or tryptophan.

v_gene: TRBV7-2
CDR3aa: CASSFAQNTGELFF

v_gene: TRBV28
CDR3aa: CASSVTGLNTEAFF

v_gene: TRBV27
CDR3aa: CASSLTGPHYNEQFF

v_gene: TRBV7-6
CDR3aa: CASSLGGGSPLHF

v_gene: TRBV11-2
CDR3aa: CASSPRDRNTGELFF

v_gene: TRBV27
CDR3aa: CASSSPGQGQETQYF

v_gene: TRBV28
CDR3aa: CASSLSLAQREDEQFF

v_gene: TRBV4-3
CDR3aa: CASSQDKTVYGYTF

v_gene: TRBV29-1
CDR3aa: CSVGGGKEGHEQYF

v_gene: TRBV6-5
CDR3aa: CASRASGGPSYEQYF

v_gene: TRBV28
CDR3aa: CASSPVTGGPYEQYF

v_gene: TRBV29-1
CDR3aa: CSVLRASGRNEQFF

v_gene: TRBV15
CDR3aa: CATSRDLRGVQFF

v_gene: TRBV7-6
CDR3aa: CASSGDRADEAFF

v_gene: TRBV7-3
CDR3aa: CASSPPDRGVKFF

v_gene: TRBV28
CDR3aa: CASIPRDRVGAFF

v_gene: TRBV29-1
CDR3aa: CSVVPGGETQYF

v_gene: TRBV30
CDR3aa: CAWSGISTDTQYF

v_gene: TRBV4-2
CDR3aa: CASGGQGAAGELFF

v_gene: TRBV19
CDR3aa: CASSITGSYEQYF

v_gene: TRBV14
CDR3aa: CASSQGTSAYNEQFF

v_gene: TRBV6-1
CDR3aa: CASSEQRGNTIYF

v_gene: TRBV19
CDR3aa: CASSVSGRDYNEQFF

v_gene: TRBV28
CDR3aa: CASSSPLDRRGYEQYF

v_gene: TRBV10-2
CDR3aa: CASGAKTGGRRSGANVLTF

v_gene: TRBV7-2
CDR3aa: CASSLDRGFNSPLHF

v_gene: TRBV28
CDR3aa: CASSSQGQKAEQYF

v_gene: TRBV7-2
CDR3aa: CASSMNPGTGREKLFF

v_gene: TRBV4-3
CDR3aa: CASSQGPAEDYGYTF

v_gene: TRBV27
CDR3aa: CASSLVGANEKLFF

v_gene: TRBV10-2
CDR3aa: CASSPGQGVNIQYF

v_gene: TRBV9
CDR3aa: CASSVVPVAPYNEQFF

v_gene: TRBV27
CDR3aa: CASRGTDSDTQYF

v_gene: TRBV7-6
CDR3aa: CASSLANPGTSGTDTQYF

v_gene: TRBV12-5
CDR3aa: CASGPQGSNYGYTF

v_gene: TRBV18
CDR3aa: CASSPGQGLTDEQYF

v_gene: TRBV9
CDR3aa: CASSVKAGGSYNEQFF

v_gene: TRBV28
CDR3aa: CASSSATGGGNTIYF

v_gene: TRBV7-3
CDR3aa: CASSLNPRETQYF

v_gene: TRBV30
CDR3aa: CAWSVEGTWTPGETYGYTF

v_gene: TRBV5-6
CDR3aa: CASSVTYEQYF

v_gene: TRBV19
CDR3aa: CASSAGYGYTF

v_gene: TRBV5-1
CDR3aa: CASSSRVEDGYTF

v_gene: TRBV18
CDR3aa: CASSPGLTVEQYF

v_gene: TRBV28
CDR3aa: CASSQQGSYFEQYF